The next 32 T cell receptor beta chains were all read from a single sample in a study of blood T cell repertoires in COVID-19. Sequencing was performed with immunoSEQ multiplex PCR; in TCRdb, only in-frame clones are kept and a portion is missing. The sample consists of about 150,000 clones, 82% of them appearing once. Sequencing was carried out using peripheral blood. The source of these receptors is a human donor with acute or convalescent COVID-19. The donor label of this sample is uncertain.

This clone was counted only a few times. V usage is TRBV19 and J usage is TRBJ1-5; 7 bases match TRBD1. Germline V gives CDR1 LNHDA, CDR2 SQIVND (reference sequence). The CDR3 consists of 15 residues. V lost 4 bases to trimming and J lost 4 bases; unmatched junction nucleotides: 7. The CDR3: CASSRGGQPNQPQHF. CDR3 bases: TGTGCCAGTAGTAGAGGGGGACAGCCGAATCAGCCCCAGCATTTT.

The genes are TRBV3-1 (or the pseudogene TRBV3-2) and TRBJ2-3; 11 bases are shared with TRBD2. The germline CDR1 and CDR2 sequences are LGHDT and YNNKEL (reference sequence). CDR3 size: 18 residues. V shed 0 bases and J 2 bases; nucleotides not matched to a gene: 7. CDR3 DNA: TGTGCCAGCAGCCAAGATCTAGCGGGGGGACTCCCCACAGATACGCAGTATTTT. Translation: CASSQDLAGGLPTDTQYF.

The sample holds a few counts of this clone. The chain carries TRBV4-3 and TRBJ1-3; TRBD1 agrees at 8 bases. CDR3 size: 17 residues. Looked up from germline, CDR1 is LGHNA and CDR2 is YSLEER. V shed 3 bases, J shed 7 bases, and the junction held 14 bases outside the gene matches. DNA of the CDR3: TGCGCCAGCAGCCAGGCTTCCCCGGGACAGGATGGGAACACCATATATTTT. Amino acid sequence: CASSQASPGQDGNTIYF.

The V gene is TRBV4-2, the J gene TRBJ2-5; 12 positions agree with TRBD2. Germline loops: CDR1 LGHNA, CDR2 YNFKEQ. The CDR3 is 15 residues long. Losses at the gene ends were 3 bases for V and 5 bases for J; bases not matched to a gene: 4. The CDR3 sequence is CASSHPGTSGETQYF. The CDR3 bases are TGTGCCAGCAGCCATCCCGGGACTAGCGGGGAGACCCAGTACTTC.

This clone was detected only once. This chain connects TRBV2 to TRBJ2-1, with TRBD1 matching over 10 bases. V lost 7 bases, J lost 10 bases, and 10 bases stayed unmatched. The CDR3 contains 14 residues. The germline gives CDR1 SNHLY, CDR2 FYNNEI. The chain's CDR3 is CASTRDRGRGEQFF. Here the CDR3 DNA reads TGTGCCAGCACCCGGGACAGGGGAAGAGGGGAGCAGTTCTTC. The entire variable domain, with the rest obtained from reference TRBV2 and TRBJ2-1, is as follows: EPEVTQTPSHQVTQMGQEVILRCVPISNHLYFYWYRQILGQKVEFLVSFYNNEISEKSEIFDDQFSVERPDGSNFTLKIRSTKLEDSAMYFCASTRDRGRGEQFFGPGTRLTVL.

The chain combines TRBV6-5 with TRBJ2-3, with 9 bases that match TRBD2. The germline CDR1 and CDR2 sequences are MNHEY and SVGAGI. Trimming at V came to 7 bases and at J to 2 bases, leaving 4 bases not matched to a gene. The CDR3 runs to 14 residues. The CDR3 loop reads CASTSGGTTDTQYF. Here the CDR3 DNA reads TGTGCCAGCACCAGCGGGGGGACCACAGATACGCAGTATTTT.

This clone was found a few times. This chain links TRBV30 with TRBJ1-4, with no clear D. Germline V gives CDR1 GTSNPN, CDR2 SVGIG (reference sequence). The CDR3 runs to 11 residues. V shed 3 bases and J shed 5 bases, with 4 bases lying between them. CDR3 amino acids: CAWRQNEKLFF. CDR3 in DNA: TGTGCCTGGAGACAGAATGAAAAACTGTTTTTT.

The chain links TRBV3-1 (or the pseudogene TRBV3-2) to TRBJ2-3; 7 nucleotides agree with TRBD1. There are 15 residues in the CDR3. With V trimmed by 1 base and J by 2 bases, 3 bases remained unmatched. The germline V gene has CDR1 LGHDT and CDR2 YNNKEL (reference sequence). The CDR3 protein is CASSQGGQLTDTQYF. CDR3 bases: TGTGCCAGCAGCCAAGGGGGACAGCTCACAGATACGCAGTATTTT.

This sequence joins TRBV18 and TRBJ2-3; maybe TRBD1 (6 bases). Trimming took off 6 bases at V and 4 bases at J, with 17 bases between the two ends. This CDR3 spans 15 amino acids. Germline V gene lookup returns CDR1 KGHSH and CDR2 LQKENI. The CDR3 loop is CASSPPAGAADTQYF. In nucleotides, the CDR3 is TGTGCCAGCTCCCCTCCAGCAGGGGCCGCAGATACGCAGTATTTT.

This clone was picked up one time. This chain joins TRBV19 and TRBJ2-5, with TRBD1 as a possible D gene (7 bases). V dropped 5 bases and J dropped 4 bases, with 11 bases sitting between them. Germline V gene lookup returns CDR1 LNHDA and CDR2 SQIVND (reference sequence). This CDR3 has 13 amino acids. CDR3 DNA: TGTGCCAGTAGTCGACAGGGAGGAGAGACCCAGTACTTC. Translating gives CASSRQGGETQYF.

The chain carries TRBV7-3 and TRBJ1-1; 7 bases map to TRBD1. J lost 4 bases, V lost 5 bases, and 10 bases had no gene match. The germline V gene has CDR1 SGHTA and CDR2 FQGTGA. The CDR3 loop spans 15 amino acids. CDR3 bases: TGTGCCAGCAGCGAGAGGACAGGTAGTAGCACTGAAGCTTTCTTT. It yields the protein CASSERTGSSTEAFF.

V usage is TRBV19 and J usage is TRBJ2-5; 7 nucleotides align to TRBD1. Trimming cost V 3 bases and J 4 bases; bases outside gene matches: 5. The CDR3 length is 14 residues. Per germline, CDR1 LNHDA and CDR2 SQIVND (reference sequence). The CDR3, as DNA: TGTGCCAGTAGTATGGGACAGATCGGAGAGACCCAGTACTTC. This encodes CASSMGQIGETQYF.

V usage is TRBV12-5 and J usage is TRBJ2-1; 8 bases are shared with TRBD2. Looked up from germline, CDR1 is LGHNT and CDR2 is FRNRAP. V trimming: 7 bases; J trimming: 9 bases; junction bases outside the gene matches: 8. This CDR3 has 13 amino acids. This CDR3 reads CASAGTRGGEQFF. CDR3 bases: TGTGCTAGTGCCGGGACTAGAGGCGGTGAGCAGTTCTTC.

The gene calls are TRBV5-8 and TRBJ2-7, with 9 bases matching TRBD1. The CDR3 is 15 residues long. After removal of 4 bases from V and 1 base from J, the junction contained 6 bases not matched to a gene. CDR1 is SGHTS, CDR2 YDEGEE, per germline. This CDR3 is CASSLIGTGSYEQYF. The DNA for the CDR3 is TGTGCCAGCAGCCTCATTGGGACAGGGTCCTACGAGCAGTACTTC.

The chain combines TRBV20-1 with TRBJ2-7; D is ambiguous. The CDR3 extends over 11 amino acids. Germline loops: CDR1 DFQATT, CDR2 SNEGSKA (reference sequence). Trimming left V 2 bases short and J 3 bases short, with 5 bases between. CDR3: CSARPNYEQYF. The CDR3 DNA reads TGCAGTGCTAGACCTAACTACGAGCAGTACTTC.

The J gene is TRBJ1-4, the V gene TRBV25-1, with D unclear. Germline values: CDR1 MGHDK, CDR2 SYGVNS. The CDR3 totals 15 residues. The V and J ends lost 5 bases and 7 bases respectively, with 17 bases between them. CDR3 sequence: CASSSDNGIGEKLFF. The CDR3 DNA sequence: TGTGCCAGCAGTAGTGATAACGGGATAGGTGAAAAACTGTTTTTT.

This clone occurred once. V is TRBV9 and J is TRBJ2-6; TRBD1 is a possible D gene (5 bases). The germline V gene encodes CDR1 SGDLS and CDR2 YYNGEE. The CDR3 length is 17 residues. V was cut by 3 bases and J by 5 bases, with 18 bases left in between. The CDR3 here is CASSASRASVWANVLTF. Written as DNA, the CDR3 is TGTGCCAGCAGCGCGAGCAGGGCGAGTGTCTGGGCCAACGTCCTGACTTTC.

The V call is TRBV14, the J call TRBJ1-1; D is possibly TRBD1 (5 bases). V lost 4 bases, J lost 4 bases, and 13 bases lay in between. The V gene's germline CDR1 is SGHDN and CDR2 FVKESK. The CDR3 is made up of 14 amino acids. The CDR3 sequence is CASSRTAGGTEAFF. The CDR3 bases are TGTGCCAGCAGCCGCACGGCCGGGGGCACTGAAGCTTTCTTT. The full variable domain, with the rest looked up from reference TRBV14 and TRBJ1-1, is EAGVTQFPSHSVIEKGQTVTLRCDPISGHDNLYWYRRVMGKEIKFLLHFVKESKQDESGMPNNRFLAERTGGTYSTLKVQPAELEDSGVYFCASSRTAGGTEAFFGQGTRLTVV.

The V call is TRBV5-1, the J call TRBJ2-5; 7 bases are a match to TRBD2. The CDR3 extends over 17 amino acids. V shed 0 bases, J shed 1 base, and the junction held 9 bases outside the gene matches. Germline lookup yields CDR1 SGHRS and CDR2 YFSETQ. The CDR3 spells CASSLAPGASGQETQYF. DNA of the CDR3: TGCGCCAGCAGCTTGGCCCCGGGCGCTAGCGGCCAAGAGACCCAGTACTTC.

The chain has TRBV4-1 and TRBJ2-1, with 8 bases fitting TRBD1. The CDR3 sequence is 16 residues long. Germline V gives CDR1 MGHRA, CDR2 YSYEKL. V trimming: 4 bases; J trimming: 1 base; junction bases outside the gene matches: 6. The CDR3 nucleotides are TGCGCCAGCAGCCGAATTCAGGGGGCTTCCTACAATGAGCAGTTCTTC. It encodes CASSRIQGASYNEQFF.

The chain combines TRBV6-5 with TRBJ2-2; a weak D match, TRBD1 (6 bases). Between the trimmed V and J ends, which lost 0 bases and 1 base, there was a span of 9 bases. CDR1 MNHEY and CDR2 SVGAGI come from the germline V gene. The CDR3 sequence is 16 residues long. CDR3 sequence: CASSYSEQGNTGELFF. The CDR3 DNA reads as TGTGCCAGCAGTTACTCGGAACAGGGGAACACCGGGGAGCTGTTTTTT.

V gene TRBV18 combines with J gene TRBJ1-2; TRBD1 might be the D (5 bases). The CDR3 runs to 14 residues. Germline lookup yields CDR1 KGHSH and CDR2 LQKENI. V was cut by 2 bases and J by 8 bases, with 15 bases left in between. CDR3 residues: CASSPEQVPSGYTF. CDR3 bases: TGTGCCAGCTCACCAGAACAGGTCCCTTCGGGCTACACCTTC.

V usage is TRBV19 and J usage is TRBJ1-1; 7 positions match TRBD1. CDR1 LNHDA and CDR2 SQIVND come from the germline V gene (reference sequence). J lost 5 bases, V lost 7 bases, and 7 bases had no gene match. The CDR3 is made up of 13 amino acids. The CDR3 DNA reads as TGTGCCAGTACTGACAGGGTCTGGACTGAAGCTTTCTTT. Protein sequence: CASTDRVWTEAFF.

This chain connects TRBV27 to TRBJ2-3; 9 bases fit TRBD1. The J segment lost 0 bases and the V segment lost 5 bases, leaving 9 bases of the junction unmatched. The germline CDR1 and CDR2 sequences are MNHEY and SMNVEV (reference sequence). CDR3 length equals 17 residues. The CDR3 DNA reads TGTGCCAGCAGTCCCGGGACAGGGTCACCCAGCACAGATACGCAGTATTTT. Its translation: CASSPGTGSPSTDTQYF.

V is TRBV10-2 and J is TRBJ1-2; 11 positions match TRBD1. The germline gives CDR1 WSHSY, CDR2 SAAADI. The CDR3 has 14 amino acids. The V gene end was trimmed by 9 bases and the J gene end by 4 bases; junction bases not matched to a gene: 7. The CDR3 loop reads CASWDRGKSYGYTF. As DNA, the CDR3 is TGCGCCAGTTGGGACAGGGGGAAATCCTATGGCTACACCTTC.

This clone was picked up one time. The J gene is TRBJ1-2, the V gene TRBV6-4; possible D gene TRBD1, 6 bases. There are 18 residues in the CDR3. Germline lookup yields CDR1 MRHNA and CDR2 SNTAGT. The V end lost 6 bases, the J end lost 7 bases, and 30 bases lay between the germline ends. The CDR3 DNA sequence: TGTGCCAGCAGCGATCTACCAGGCACAGGGCACGTTTTTGGTGGCTACACCTTC. Translating gives CASSDLPGTGHVFGGYTF.

The chain recombines TRBV5-1 with TRBJ2-3; 11 bases match TRBD1. The CDR3 covers 17 residues. Per the germline V gene, CDR1 is SGHRS and CDR2 is YFSETQ. V lost 4 bases to trimming and J lost 4 bases; unmatched junction nucleotides: 11. CDR3 sequence reads: CASSIDGRTGGADTQYF. In nucleotides, the CDR3 is TGCGCCAGCAGCATTGACGGGCGGACAGGGGGCGCAGATACGCAGTATTTT. Full variable domain (remainder filled in from reference TRBV5-1 and TRBJ2-3): KAGVTQTPRYLIKTRGQQVTLSCSPISGHRSVSWYQQTPGQGLQFLFEYFSETQRNKGNFPGRFSGRQFSNSRSEMNVSTLELGDSALYLCASSIDGRTGGADTQYFGPGTRLTVL.

The genes are TRBV4-1 and TRBJ1-2; D not certain. This CDR3 has 11 residues. Between the trimmed V and J ends, which lost 3 bases and 8 bases, there was a span of 7 bases. Germline-derived CDR1 and CDR2 are MGHRA and YSYEKL. CDR3: CASSHPAGYTF. CDR3 nucleotides: TGCGCCAGCAGCCATCCCGCGGGCTACACCTTC.

The chain joins TRBV15 to TRBJ2-3; 9 bases agree with TRBD1. The V gene's germline CDR1 is LNHNV and CDR2 YYDKDF (reference sequence). The CDR3 is made up of 16 amino acids. V was pared by 8 bases and J by 2 bases, with 11 bases of the junction left unmatched. The CDR3 DNA sequence: TGTGCCACCGTACCGGGACAGGGAGTCCCCACAGATACGCAGTATTTT. Its protein is CATVPGQGVPTDTQYF.

The rearrangement uses TRBV10-3 and TRBJ2-1; tentatively, D is TRBD2 (6 bases). V was cut by 10 bases and J by 1 base, with 17 bases left in between. CDR3 size: 15 residues. Germline values: CDR1 ENHRY, CDR2 SYGVKD. DNA of the CDR3: TGTGCCACCCGCCGGGGCGGGGCTTCCTACAATGAGCAGTTCTTC. It translates to CATRRGGASYNEQFF.

The chain is built from TRBV9 and TRBJ2-2; 12 bases are a match to TRBD1. Germline values: CDR1 SGDLS, CDR2 YYNGEE. Trimming removed 0 bases from V and 1 base from J; junction bases left unmatched: 4. The CDR3 has 18 residues. The CDR3, as DNA: TGTGCCAGCAGCGTAGGGAGGGACAGGGGGCTGAACACCGGGGAGCTGTTTTTT. It codes for CASSVGRDRGLNTGELFF.

The chain uses TRBV7-2 and TRBJ1-6; no clear D gene. V was pared by 0 bases and J by 10 bases, with 7 bases between. Germline V CDR1 and CDR2: SGHTA, FQGNSA. The CDR3 contains 13 residues. CDR3: CASSLARESPLHF. The DNA for the CDR3 is TGTGCCAGCAGCTTAGCCCGCGAATCACCCCTCCACTTT.